These 27 T cell receptor beta chains were sequenced from one sample in a study of T cell responses to AZD1222 COVID-19 vaccine. Sequencing was performed with immunoSEQ multiplex PCR; in TCRdb, only in-frame clones are kept and a portion is missing. The sample records some 90,000 clones, 70% to 90% being singletons. Source: peripheral blood, taken on day 0 of AZD1222 vaccination. These receptors were taken from an adult in good health.

The sample holds one count of this clone. The rearrangement links TRBV5-1 to TRBJ2-1, with TRBD2 matching 11 bases. The CDR3 extends over 16 amino acids. V trimming: 4 bases; J trimming: 6 bases; junction bases outside the gene matches: 9. Germline CDR1 and CDR2: SGHRS and YFSETQ. This CDR3 is CASSPGLGLAVNEQFF. The CDR3 DNA is TGCGCCAGCAGCCCGGGATTGGGACTAGCGGTCAATGAGCAGTTCTTC.

The rearrangement links TRBV2 to TRBJ1-1; 7 bases line up with TRBD1. The CDR3 has 14 residues. Trimming at V came to 8 bases and at J to 5 bases, leaving 11 bases not matched to a gene. The germline V gene has CDR1 SNHLY and CDR2 FYNNEI. The DNA for the CDR3 is TGTGCCAGCCCCCCGTCAGACAGGGTAACTGAAGCTTTCTTT. Its translation: CASPPSDRVTEAFF. The whole variable domain, remainder taken from reference TRBV2 and TRBJ1-1, is EPEVTQTPSHQVTQMGQEVILRCVPISNHLYFYWYRQILGQKVEFLVSFYNNEISEKSEIFDDQFSVERPDGSNFTLKIRSTKLEDSAMYFCASPPSDRVTEAFFGQGTRLTVV.

The J gene is TRBJ2-1, the V gene TRBV10-3; 10 nucleotides agree with TRBD2. There are 13 residues in the CDR3. V shed 3 bases, J shed 7 bases, and the junction held 0 bases outside the gene matches. The germline V gene encodes CDR1 ENHRY and CDR2 SYGVKD. CDR3 in amino acids: CAISDSGRNEQFF. The CDR3 region has the DNA TGTGCCATCAGTGATAGCGGGAGGAATGAGCAGTTCTTC.

The chain joins TRBV19 to TRBJ1-4; D perhaps matches TRBD1 (5 bases). Per germline, CDR1 LNHDA and CDR2 SQIVND (reference sequence). V was pared by 2 bases and J by 8 bases, with 9 bases between. The CDR3 is 13 amino acids. The CDR3 DNA follows: TGTGCCAGTAGTATACTGGACACAGAAAAACTGTTTTTT. Amino acids: CASSILDTEKLFF. Using reference TRBV19 and TRBJ1-4 for the parts outside the CDR3, the full variable domain is DGGITQSPKYLFRKEGQNVTLSCEQNLNHDAMYWYRQDPGQGLRLIYYSQIVNDFQKGDIAEGYSVSREKKESFPLTVTSAQKNPTAFYLCASSILDTEKLFFGSGTQLSVL.

The V call is TRBV4-2, the J call TRBJ2-2, with 8 nucleotides matching TRBD2. With 7 bases clipped from V and 3 bases from J, the junction kept 7 bases outside the gene matches. The length of the CDR3 is 15 residues. The V gene's germline CDR1 is LGHNA and CDR2 YNFKEQ. In nucleotides, the CDR3 is TGTGCCAGCACAGGAACTAGCGGATACACCGGGGAGCTGTTTTTT. This encodes CASTGTSGYTGELFF.

The table lists this clone with a count of one. The chain has TRBV19 and TRBJ2-1, with a tentative D call TRBD2 (5 bases). Trimming removed 0 bases from V and 4 bases from J, with 19 bases in between. The CDR3 spans 18 residues. Germline CDR1 LNHDA, CDR2 SQIVND (reference sequence). Written as DNA, the CDR3 is TGTGCCAGTAGTATAGACGAGCGAACCGGAGGTCGTTACAATGAGCAGTTCTTC. Translated: CASSIDERTGGRYNEQFF.

The rearrangement joins TRBV10-3 to TRBJ2-7, with 7 bases lining up with TRBD2. CDR3 size: 13 residues. V was pared by 10 bases and J by 12 bases, with 18 bases of the junction left unmatched. Germline CDR1 reads ENHRY; CDR2 reads SYGVKD. Here the CDR3 DNA reads TGTGCCAGCTCCGGGACTAATAAGGGGTTTTGGTACTTC. Residues: CASSGTNKGFWYF.

This clone has more than one count but fewer than ten. The chain carries TRBV7-9 and TRBJ1-3; the D is unclear. This CDR3 is 17 amino acids long. Germline CDR1 is SEHNR and CDR2 is FQNEAQ (reference sequence). V was shortened by 0 bases and J by 0 bases, with 12 bases between the two germline ends. CDR3 region: CASSLAGELHSGNTIYF. Here the CDR3 DNA reads TGTGCCAGCAGCTTAGCCGGGGAGCTCCACTCTGGAAACACCATATATTTT.

The chain joins TRBV6-5 to TRBJ1-1; no clear D. Germline V gene lookup returns CDR1 MNHEY and CDR2 SVGAGI. The CDR3 loop spans 14 amino acids. V was pared by 5 bases and J by 0 bases, with 10 bases between. CDR3 region: CASSRDNMNTEAFF. As DNA, the CDR3 is TGTGCCAGCAGTCGCGACAACATGAACACTGAAGCTTTCTTT.

The chain joins TRBV5-1 to TRBJ2-1; 14 bases are a match to TRBD2. In germline, CDR1 is SGHRS, CDR2 YFSETQ. The ends lost 3 bases at V and 8 bases at J; junction bases unmatched: 7. The CDR3 runs 16 residues. In DNA form, the CDR3 reads TGCGCCAGCAGCTCGGGACTAGCGGGAGTCGTCGATGAGCAGTTCTTC. Its translation: CASSSGLAGVVDEQFF.

The chain combines TRBV18 with TRBJ2-2, with 8 bases fitting TRBD1. Trimming cost V 6 bases and J 3 bases; bases outside gene matches: 6. CDR3 length equals 15 residues. Germline V lookup: CDR1 KGHSH, CDR2 LQKENI. CDR3 bases: TGTGCCAGCTCCCAAGGGACAGGAGACACCGGGGAGCTGTTTTTT. The encoded protein is CASSQGTGDTGELFF.

J is TRBJ1-1 and V is TRBV19, with D possibly matching TRBD1 (5 bases). The V gene lost 3 bases and the J gene lost 0 bases, with 17 bases spanning the gap. Germline values: CDR1 LNHDA, CDR2 SQIVND (reference sequence). CDR3 length: 17 residues. The CDR3 region is CASSIPRVFGVNTEAFF. CDR3 DNA: TGTGCCAGTAGTATTCCCAGGGTTTTTGGCGTGAACACTGAAGCTTTCTTT.

The chain carries TRBV3-1 (or the pseudogene TRBV3-2) and TRBJ1-4; D uncertain. The length of the CDR3 is 14 residues. The V end lost 3 bases, the J end lost 6 bases, and 11 bases lay between the germline ends. Germline-derived CDR1 and CDR2 are LGHDT and YNNKEL (reference sequence). The CDR3 here is CASSQLTGHEKLFF. CDR3 in DNA: TGTGCCAGCAGCCAGCTGACTGGACATGAAAAACTGTTTTTT.

The chain has TRBV6-5 and TRBJ1-5; 7 bases fit TRBD1. CDR3 size: 13 residues. Germline V gene lookup returns CDR1 MNHEY and CDR2 SVGAGI. J lost 4 bases, V lost 7 bases, and 4 bases had no gene match. CDR3 DNA: TGTGCCAGCAAGGACAGGCAAAATCAGCCCCAGCATTTT. Translated, it gives CASKDRQNQPQHF.

This chain links TRBV11-2 with TRBJ1-6; D ambiguous. Germline lookup yields CDR1 SGHAT and CDR2 FQNNGV. There are 14 residues in the CDR3. V lost 0 bases, J lost 10 bases, and 10 bases lay in between. DNA of the CDR3: TGTGCCAGCAGCTTAGACAGGACGCTATCACCCCTCCACTTT. It codes for CASSLDRTLSPLHF. The entire variable domain, with the rest obtained from reference TRBV11-2 and TRBJ1-6, is as follows: EAGVAQSPRYKIIEKRQSVAFWCNPISGHATLYWYQQILGQGPKLLIQFQNNGVVDDSQLPKDRFSAERLKGVDSTLKIQPAKLEDSAVYLCASSLDRTLSPLHFGNGTRLTVT.

V usage is TRBV9 and J usage is TRBJ1-4, with 7 bases fitting TRBD1. Germline V gene data show CDR1 as SGDLS and CDR2 as YYNGEE. Trimming took 3 bases from V and 0 from J; bases not matched to a gene: 14. This CDR3 spans 19 amino acids. CDR3 loop: CASSARGTVGGTTNEKLFF. The DNA of the CDR3 is TGTGCCAGCAGCGCAAGAGGGACAGTAGGTGGGACAACTAATGAAAAACTGTTTTTT. Variable domain in full (rest from reference TRBV9 and TRBJ1-4): DSGVTQTPKHLITATGQRVTLRCSPRSGDLSVYWYQQSLDQGLQFLIQYYNGEERAKGNILERFSAQQFPDLHSELNLSSLELGDSALYFCASSARGTVGGTTNEKLFFGSGTQLSVL.

The chain has TRBV2 and TRBJ2-7; D gene unclear. This CDR3 spans 13 amino acids. Trimming shortened V by 7 bases and J by 1 base, and 11 bases separated the two germline ends. Germline V gene data show CDR1 as SNHLY and CDR2 as FYNNEI. CDR3 nucleotide sequence: TGTGCCAGCATGGGGATCGGGTCCTACGAGCAGTACTTC. It codes for CASMGIGSYEQYF.

V and J are TRBV18 and TRBJ2-7; 16 bases align to TRBD2. The CDR3 length is 18 residues. Trimming cost V 2 bases and J 0 bases; bases outside gene matches: 4. Germline V gene sequence: CDR1 KGHSH, CDR2 LQKENI. CDR3 bases: TGTGCCAGCTCACCAATGGGACTAGCGGGAGGGAGCTCCTACGAGCAGTACTTC. Its protein is CASSPMGLAGGSSYEQYF.

The DNA for the CDR3 is TGTGCCAGCAGCGTAGTGTGGAACACTGAAGCTTTCTTT. Protein: CASSVVWNTEAFF. The chain carries TRBV9 and TRBJ1-1; no clear D gene. Trimming pared 0 bases from V and 1 base from J, leaving 4 bases between. The CDR3 contains 13 residues. Germline CDR1 reads SGDLS; CDR2 reads YYNGEE.

The chain carries TRBV18 and TRBJ2-7, with D tentatively TRBD1 or TRBD2 (5 bases each). The CDR3 runs to 14 residues. CDR1 is KGHSH and CDR2 is LQKENI in the germline V gene. The germline V and J ends were trimmed by 0 bases and 2 bases, with 8 bases remaining between them. CDR3 loop: CASSPPGDAYEQYF. The CDR3 DNA sequence: TGTGCCAGCTCACCACCGGGGGACGCCTACGAGCAGTACTTC. The complete variable domain, with remaining parts taken from reference TRBV18 and TRBJ2-7, reads NAGVMQNPRHLVRRRGQEARLRCSPMKGHSHVYWYRQLPEEGLKFMVYLQKENIIDESGMPKERFSAEFPKEGPSILRIQQVVRGDSAAYFCASSPPGDAYEQYFGPGTRLTVT.

This rearrangement joins TRBV16 to TRBJ1-1; no definite D call. The CDR3 is 15 residues long. The V end was cut by 7 bases, the J end by 3 bases, with 18 bases between. CDR1 is KGHSY and CDR2 is FQNENV in the germline V gene. The CDR3 here is CASTPSVSRDTEAFF. CDR3 in DNA: TGTGCCAGCACCCCGTCGGTCTCAAGGGACACTGAAGCTTTCTTT.

This CDR3 is CASSQGQNEKLFF. The CDR3 nucleotides read TGTGCCAGCAGCCAAGGACAGAATGAAAAACTGTTTTTT. The V call is TRBV3-1 (or the pseudogene TRBV3-2), the J call TRBJ1-4; TRBD1 might be the D (5 bases). The CDR3 extends over 13 amino acids. Germline V lookup: CDR1 LGHDT, CDR2 YNNKEL (reference sequence). The V end lost 1 base, the J end lost 5 bases, and 5 bases lay between the germline ends.

This chain connects TRBV4-2 to TRBJ1-2, with D hard to call. The germline V gene encodes CDR1 LGHNA and CDR2 YNFKEQ. CDR3 length: 15 amino acids. Trimming shortened V by 2 bases and J by 2 bases, and 12 bases separated the two germline ends. CDR3 sequence: CASSQSVGLNYGYTF. The DNA of the CDR3 is TGTGCCAGCAGCCAATCGGTAGGCCTAAACTATGGCTACACCTTC.

V is TRBV29-1 and J is TRBJ1-4; TRBD1 is a possible D gene (5 bases). V was shortened by 7 bases and J by 8 bases, with 14 bases between the two germline ends. Germline V gene data show CDR1 as SQVTM and CDR2 as ANQGSEA. The CDR3 runs 12 residues. The CDR3 region has the DNA TGCAGCGCTGGGAGGGGACGGGAAAAACTGTTTTTT. Amino acid sequence: CSAGRGREKLFF.

V is TRBV5-1 and J is TRBJ2-3, with D perhaps TRBD1 (5 bases). The germline CDR1 and CDR2 sequences are SGHRS and YFSETQ. V was clipped by 5 bases and J by 4 bases, with 14 bases between them. The CDR3 is made up of 14 amino acids. The CDR3 coding sequence is TGCGCCAGCAGTCCAGGGTTATCGGCAGATACGCAGTATTTT. This sequence encodes CASSPGLSADTQYF.

This clone occurred once. The V call is TRBV19, the J call TRBJ1-3; D is unclear. V shed 10 bases and J shed 0 bases, with 13 bases lying between them. The CDR3 is 14 residues long. The germline gives CDR1 LNHDA, CDR2 SQIVND (reference sequence). The CDR3 nucleotides read TGTGCCACCTCCTTAACAGTCTCTGGAAACACCATATATTTT. Its protein product is CATSLTVSGNTIYF. Using reference TRBV19 and TRBJ1-3 for the parts outside the CDR3, the full variable domain is DGGITQSPKYLFRKEGQNVTLSCEQNLNHDAMYWYRQDPGQGLRLIYYSQIVNDFQKGDIAEGYSVSREKKESFPLTVTSAQKNPTAFYLCATSLTVSGNTIYFGEGSWLTVV.

J is TRBJ2-3 and V is TRBV30, with 9 bases that match TRBD2. The trim removed 6 bases at V and 2 bases at J, leaving 6 bases unmatched. Per the germline V gene, CDR1 is GTSNPN and CDR2 is SVGIG (reference sequence). This CDR3 region has 14 residues. The CDR3 loop is CACKSGRFTDTQYF. In DNA, the CDR3 is TGTGCCTGTAAAAGCGGGAGGTTCACAGATACGCAGTATTTT.